A selection of T cell receptor beta chains follows, all from one sample in a study of blood T cells in healthy people across ages. A single record per CDR3 protein comes from TCRdb applying MiXCR to the 5' RACE reads. This sample has some 1.5 million distinct CDR3 sequences, with under 30% found just once. Sample: blood. The receptors here all came from a woman aged 25-40 years in good health. CDR3s include the opening cysteine and the closing phenylalanine or tryptophan. The order of the fields is V gene, J gene, D gene, clone size, CDR3 DNA, CDR3 protein. D genes are given only for firm matches. Rows may omit the clone size; those that give it use once, few, many or a size class.

v_gene: TRBV11-3
j_gene: TRBJ2-1
d_gene: .
abundance: .
CDR3nt: TGTGCCAGCAGCCCCCCCGCTAGCGCCAGCTCCTACAATGAGCAGTTCTTC
CDR3aa: CASSPPASASSYNEQFF

v_gene: TRBV7-2
j_gene: TRBJ2-5
d_gene: .
abundance: .
CDR3nt: TGTGCCAGCAGCTCTGGGGGCACCCTTCTGGAGACCCAGTACTTC
CDR3aa: CASSSGGTLLETQYF

v_gene: TRBV5-6
j_gene: TRBJ2-7
d_gene: .
abundance: .
CDR3nt: TGTGCCAGCAGCTCCCCGGGATATTACAATGAGCAGTACTTC
CDR3aa: CASSSPGYYNEQYF

v_gene: TRBV12-3/TRBV12-4
j_gene: TRBJ2-3
d_gene: .
abundance: many
CDR3nt: TGTGCCAGCAGTTTGCGTTTTAGCACAGATACGCAGTATTTT
CDR3aa: CASSLRFSTDTQYF

v_gene: TRBV5-6
j_gene: TRBJ1-1
d_gene: .
abundance: .
CDR3nt: TGTGCCAGCAGCTTCCCGTACGATATAGAAGACACTGAAGCTTTCTTT
CDR3aa: CASSFPYDIEDTEAFF

v_gene: TRBV5-1
j_gene: TRBJ1-2
d_gene: .
abundance: .
CDR3nt: TGCGCCAGCAGCTTGGGGCTACGGAGCTTAGGCGGCTACACCTTC
CDR3aa: CASSLGLRSLGGYTF

v_gene: TRBV28
j_gene: TRBJ2-7
d_gene: TRBD1
abundance: .
CDR3nt: TGTGCCAGCAGGTCCGGGACAGGGAGAGGGTACTTC
CDR3aa: CASRSGTGRGYF

v_gene: TRBV24-1
j_gene: TRBJ2-5
d_gene: .
abundance: .
CDR3nt: TGTGCCACCAGTGATTCCCAAGGCCAAGAGACCCAGTACTTC
CDR3aa: CATSDSQGQETQYF

v_gene: TRBV29-1
j_gene: TRBJ2-6
d_gene: .
abundance: .
CDR3nt: TGCAGCGTCTCTCACTCTGGGGCCAACGTCCTGACTTTC
CDR3aa: CSVSHSGANVLTF

v_gene: TRBV12-3/TRBV12-4
j_gene: TRBJ1-5
d_gene: .
abundance: few
CDR3nt: TGTGCCAGCAGGGACAGCGATCAGCCCCAGCATTTT
CDR3aa: CASRDSDQPQHF

v_gene: TRBV20-1
j_gene: TRBJ2-6
d_gene: TRBD2
abundance: .
CDR3nt: TGCAGTGCTAGACCCGCTAGCGGGGGGCCCTCTGGGGCCAACGTCCTGACTTTC
CDR3aa: CSARPASGGPSGANVLTF

v_gene: TRBV14
j_gene: TRBJ2-1
d_gene: TRBD2
abundance: .
CDR3nt: TGTGCCAGCAGCCCCCTTAGCGGGAAAACATACAATGAGCAGTTCTTC
CDR3aa: CASSPLSGKTYNEQFF

v_gene: TRBV2
j_gene: TRBJ2-1
d_gene: TRBD1
abundance: .
CDR3nt: TGTGCCAGCAGTGTAGTACAGGGGATACATGGGCAGTTCTTC
CDR3aa: CASSVVQGIHGQFF

v_gene: TRBV24-1
j_gene: TRBJ2-5
d_gene: .
abundance: .
CDR3nt: TGTGCCACCAGCCGACCACCGCCCTCGGAGACCCAGTACTTC
CDR3aa: CATSRPPPSETQYF

v_gene: TRBV6-1
j_gene: TRBJ2-4
d_gene: TRBD1
abundance: few
CDR3nt: TGTGCCAGCAGTGGGACAGGGAGAGGAAACATTCAGTACTTC
CDR3aa: CASSGTGRGNIQYF

v_gene: TRBV20-1
j_gene: TRBJ2-3
d_gene: .
abundance: few
CDR3nt: TGCAGTGCTAGAGAAACCCCTCCAGATACGCAGTATTTT
CDR3aa: CSARETPPDTQYF

v_gene: TRBV30
j_gene: TRBJ1-5
d_gene: TRBD1
abundance: .
CDR3nt: TGTGCCTGGAGTGTACGGGGTCGAGGGGGCCGTCAGCCCCAGCATTTT
CDR3aa: CAWSVRGRGGRQPQHF

v_gene: TRBV5-1
j_gene: TRBJ1-4
d_gene: TRBD1
abundance: many
CDR3nt: TGTGCCAGCAGTGGGGGACAGGGTGCAACTAATGAAAAACTGTTTTTT
CDR3aa: CASSGGQGATNEKLFF

v_gene: TRBV21-1
j_gene: TRBJ2-2
d_gene: .
abundance: .
CDR3nt: TGTGCCAGCAGCAAAGAGGGACAGACTTTCCCGACGAACACCGGGGAGCTGTTTTTT
CDR3aa: CASSKEGQTFPTNTGELFF

v_gene: TRBV15
j_gene: TRBJ1-2
d_gene: .
abundance: .
CDR3nt: TGTGCCACCAGCAGAGGATTGTCCTATGGCTACACCTTC
CDR3aa: CATSRGLSYGYTF

v_gene: TRBV6-6
j_gene: TRBJ2-3
d_gene: TRBD2
abundance: .
CDR3nt: TGTGCCAGCAGTTACTCGCAGCGGGGGACCACAGATATGCAGTATTTT
CDR3aa: CASSYSQRGTTDMQYF

v_gene: TRBV20-1
j_gene: TRBJ2-7
d_gene: TRBD2
abundance: .
CDR3nt: TGCAGTGCTGGGAGTCTTACTAGCGGAGCCGAATACGAGCAGTACTTC
CDR3aa: CSAGSLTSGAEYEQYF

v_gene: TRBV10-2
j_gene: TRBJ1-2
d_gene: .
abundance: few
CDR3nt: TGCGCCAGCAGCGACGGGGGGCAGGCGGGAAAATATGGCTACACCTTC
CDR3aa: CASSDGGQAGKYGYTF

v_gene: TRBV5-1
j_gene: TRBJ2-7
d_gene: .
abundance: few
CDR3nt: TGCGCCAACAGCTCAGGGACGGCAATCTACGAGCAGTACTTC
CDR3aa: CANSSGTAIYEQYF

v_gene: TRBV7-2
j_gene: TRBJ1-2
d_gene: .
abundance: many
CDR3nt: TGTGCCAGCAGTTCGGGGAGGGTCTATGGCTACACCTTC
CDR3aa: CASSSGRVYGYTF

v_gene: TRBV28
j_gene: TRBJ1-2
d_gene: TRBD1
abundance: .
CDR3nt: TGTGCCAGCAGTTCGACAGGGGAAACTAACTATGGCTACACCTTC
CDR3aa: CASSSTGETNYGYTF

v_gene: TRBV11-2
j_gene: TRBJ1-1
d_gene: .
abundance: many
CDR3nt: TGTGCCAGCAGCTCCATCAGGGAGGGGTACACTGAAGCTTTCTTT
CDR3aa: CASSSIREGYTEAFF

v_gene: TRBV4-1
j_gene: TRBJ2-2
d_gene: .
abundance: .
CDR3nt: TGCGCCAGCAGCCAATCCCCAGGGGATTGGACCGGGGAGCTGTTTTTT
CDR3aa: CASSQSPGDWTGELFF

v_gene: TRBV10-2
j_gene: TRBJ2-4
d_gene: .
abundance: few
CDR3nt: TGCGCCAGCAGTGAGTCGACTGGGGGCGCAGGCAAAAACATTCAGTACTTC
CDR3aa: CASSESTGGAGKNIQYF

v_gene: TRBV29-1
j_gene: TRBJ1-1
d_gene: .
abundance: few
CDR3nt: TGCAGCGCCCGGTGGGGAGCGAACACTGAAGCTTTCTTT
CDR3aa: CSARWGANTEAFF

v_gene: TRBV18
j_gene: TRBJ2-5
d_gene: .
abundance: .
CDR3nt: TGTGCCAGCTCACCACCTGCTGGGGTCCAAGAGACCCAGTACTTC
CDR3aa: CASSPPAGVQETQYF

v_gene: TRBV7-3
j_gene: TRBJ2-1
d_gene: .
abundance: .
CDR3nt: TGTGCCAGCAGTAAACCTGGTGCCAACAATGAGCAGTTCTTC
CDR3aa: CASSKPGANNEQFF

v_gene: TRBV7-9
j_gene: TRBJ2-7
d_gene: TRBD2
abundance: many
CDR3nt: TGTGCCAGCAGCTTAGCCGGGACTAGCGGGCGCGAGCAGTACTTC
CDR3aa: CASSLAGTSGREQYF

v_gene: TRBV5-1
j_gene: TRBJ2-4
d_gene: .
abundance: few
CDR3nt: TGCGCCAGCAGAATTGACAGAGCCAAAAACATTCAGTACTTC
CDR3aa: CASRIDRAKNIQYF

v_gene: TRBV28
j_gene: TRBJ1-5
d_gene: .
abundance: .
CDR3nt: TGTGCCAGCAGTTGGGAGGGGGTGGGCAATCAGCCCCAGCATTTT
CDR3aa: CASSWEGVGNQPQHF

v_gene: TRBV29-1
j_gene: TRBJ1-1
d_gene: .
abundance: once
CDR3nt: TGCAGCGCAGGGGAGGCCATGAACACTGAAGCTTTCTTT
CDR3aa: CSAGEAMNTEAFF

v_gene: TRBV5-1
j_gene: TRBJ2-1
d_gene: .
abundance: .
CDR3nt: TGCGCCAGCAGCTGGGGGTGGACAGCCTACAATGAGCAGTTCTTC
CDR3aa: CASSWGWTAYNEQFF

v_gene: TRBV7-6
j_gene: TRBJ1-6
d_gene: .
abundance: .
CDR3nt: TGTGCCAGCAGCTTATCTCCGGGAGCTAATTCACCCCTCCACTTT
CDR3aa: CASSLSPGANSPLHF

v_gene: TRBV7-6
j_gene: TRBJ2-3
d_gene: TRBD2
abundance: .
CDR3nt: TGTGCCAGCAGCTTGGGCGGGGGTAGCGGCGATACGCAGTATTTT
CDR3aa: CASSLGGGSGDTQYF

v_gene: TRBV10-3
j_gene: TRBJ2-1
d_gene: TRBD2
abundance: .
CDR3nt: TGTGCCATCAAACCGGGACTAGCCTCCTACAATGAGCAGTTCTTC
CDR3aa: CAIKPGLASYNEQFF

v_gene: TRBV6-6
j_gene: TRBJ2-5
d_gene: .
abundance: many
CDR3nt: TGTGCCAGCAGATTCCGGATTGACCCAGGTTCTCAAGAGACCCAGTACTTC
CDR3aa: CASRFRIDPGSQETQYF

v_gene: TRBV29-1
j_gene: TRBJ2-1
d_gene: .
abundance: many
CDR3nt: TGCAGCGTTGAATTGGGGGGGCGCGACCAGTTCTTC
CDR3aa: CSVELGGRDQFF

v_gene: TRBV18
j_gene: TRBJ2-7
d_gene: .
abundance: .
CDR3nt: TGTGCCAGCTCACCAGGGCAGACGGTCTACGAGCAGTACTTC
CDR3aa: CASSPGQTVYEQYF

v_gene: TRBV10-3
j_gene: TRBJ1-5
d_gene: .
abundance: few
CDR3nt: TGTGCCTCCGCCCCGGCGATCAATCAGCCCCAGCATTTT
CDR3aa: CASAPAINQPQHF

v_gene: TRBV20-1
j_gene: TRBJ1-1
d_gene: .
abundance: few
CDR3nt: TGCAGTGCCCAGGACCCGACGGGGAACACTGAAGCTTTCTTT
CDR3aa: CSAQDPTGNTEAFF